The clone carrying this T cell receptor (beta chain) was found many times. Antigen: not known. This sample is drawn from a study of CD8 T cells in ankylosing spondylitis. Overall study findings and caveats: Reports say disease-linked clones showed up significantly more in matched ankylosing spondylitis synovial fluid. Characteristic of ankylosing spondylitis blood, it appeared, was a TCR beta motif comprising roughly 8 highly homologous variants.

Quantitative molecular-barcoded 5'-RACE generated the TCR beta libraries. TCRdb reprocessed the 5' RACE reads with MiXCR, giving one entry per CDR3 protein. The repertoire consists of 150,000 to 200,000 distinct CDR3 sequences, with 15% to 20% occurring once and the leading ten covering approximately 4%. The V and J ends lost 4 bases and 14 bases respectively, with 29 bases between them. The CDR3 has 16 residues. Germline-derived CDR1 and CDR2 are MNHEY and SVGAGI. J is TRBJ2-5 and V is TRBV6-5, with unresolved D. The receptor comes from a male donor under 30 with ankylosing spondylitis or in good health (not recorded which). Input material: blood, either unsorted or a sorted T cell fraction (not recorded which). Here the CDR3 DNA reads TGTGCCAGCAGTTTGGGTCCGTTGGAGCTTTCATTTCGGATATACTTC. Encoded protein: CASSLGPLELSFRIYF.